A single count supports the clone carrying this T cell receptor (beta chain). Participant-given clinical history determined each cohort assignment. This entry comes from a study of blood T cell repertoires in COVID-19. At the level of the study: Samples came from the United States, Italy and Spain, spanning acute and convalescent COVID-19. T cells, B-cell-depleted T cells, or PBMCs provided the cDNA or gDNA that served as material.

V lost 4 bases, J lost 0 bases, and 15 bases stayed unmatched. The V gene's germline CDR1 is SGHTA and CDR2 FQGNSA. The CDR3 consists of 19 residues. Per the study methods: Nucleated cell counts were estimated from reference gene primer amplification. Assay used: immunoSEQ multiplex PCR; TCRdb lists only in-frame clones, some missing. V and J calls and clone size are as listed in that table; D and trimming were resolved from the DNA. Here the sample spans a few hundred thousand clones, roughly 89% being singletons. Sequenced: PBMCs or T cells enriched from blood (not recorded which). This chain joins TRBV7-2 and TRBJ1-3; 7 bases map to TRBD1. This sequence originates from a woman between 50 and 59 years old who had recovered from COVID-19. The CDR3 region is CASSSSGGTAGGSGNTIYF. CDR3 DNA sequence: TGTGCCAGCAGCTCCTCTGGGGGGACAGCGGGAGGCTCTGGAAACACCATATATTTT.